The rows below give T cell receptor beta chains drawn from one sample of a study of OX40 agonist ivuxolimab in advanced cancers. Here immunoSEQ multiplex PCR was the method, and the copy in TCRdb shows in-frame clones only, minus some. The sample carries approximately 100,000 clones, about 91% recorded once. Sequenced here: CD4+ or CD8+ T cells sorted from blood, sampled in a trial of the OX40 agonist ivuxolimab. These receptors all stem from an adult with an advanced solid tumor such as melanoma, head and neck, liver or kidney cancer. Each CDR3 is given with its conserved first and last residue. Each record gives: D gene, J gene, clone size, V gene, CDR3 DNA, CDR3 protein. D genes are given only for firm matches. Only some rows state a clone size, as once, few, many or a class for expanded clones.

NA	TRBJ2-7	NA	TRBV30	TGTGCCTGGAGTGAGCAGTCCTACGAGCAGTACTTC	CAWSEQSYEQYF
NA	TRBJ1-3	NA	TRBV7-2	TGTGCCAGCAGCTTAGCCGGCGGGTTCTCTGGAAACACCATATATTTT	CASSLAGGFSGNTIYF
NA	TRBJ2-1	NA	TRBV5-4	TGTGCCAGCAGCCCTGAGGGGGGAGGCTCCTCCTACAATGAGCAGTTCTTC	CASSPEGGGSSYNEQFF
NA	TRBJ1-3	NA	TRBV6-6	TGTGCCAGCACCGCGGGAAGCTCTGGAAACACCATATATTTT	CASTAGSSGNTIYF
TRBD1	TRBJ1-1	NA	TRBV14	TGTGCCAGCAGCCAACGCGGGGACAGGAGCAAAGCTTTCTTT	CASSQRGDRSKAFF
NA	TRBJ1-3	NA	TRBV18	TGTGCCAGCTCACCTAAATCAGGCACCGGAAACACCATATATTTT	CASSPKSGTGNTIYF
NA	TRBJ1-1	NA	TRBV5-5	TGTGCCAGCAGCAACAGGGTGACTGAAGCTTTCTTT	CASSNRVTEAFF
NA	TRBJ2-3	NA	TRBV11-3	TGTGCCAGCAGCTTTGGACTTAGCACAGATACGCAGTATTTT	CASSFGLSTDTQYF
NA	TRBJ2-1	NA	TRBV18	TGTGCCAGCTCACGGTTAGAGACGGCAGAACATAGGTTCTTC	CASSRLETAEHRFF
NA	TRBJ1-5	NA	TRBV7-8	TGTGCCAGCAGCTTAGCGTCTTCTCCCCAGCATTTT	CASSLASSPQHF
NA	TRBJ1-1	NA	TRBV18	TGTGCCAGCTCACCGCAAGGGGGGAACACTGAGGCTTTCTTT	CASSPQGGNTEAFF
TRBD2	TRBJ2-1	NA	TRBV11-1	TGTGCCAGCAACATCGGGACTAGCGGGAGAGGGGAGCAGTTCTTC	CASNIGTSGRGEQFF
NA	TRBJ2-3	NA	TRBV11-2	TGTGCCAGCAGCTTAGCGGTCCCCAGGGTGGATACGCAGTATTTT	CASSLAVPRVDTQYF
NA	TRBJ1-2	NA	TRBV7-9	TGTGCCAGCAGCTTCAGGGCAGACTATGGCTACACCTTC	CASSFRADYGYTF
TRBD2	TRBJ2-1	once	TRBV9	TGTGCCAGCAGCATTTCCGGGACTAGCGGGAGTTATGAGCAGTTCTTC	CASSISGTSGSYEQFF
NA	TRBJ2-5	few	TRBV11-2	TGTGCCAGCAGCTCCGCATGGCGACTTAAGCAAGAGACCCAGTACTTC	CASSSAWRLKQETQYF
TRBD1	TRBJ2-5	NA	TRBV7-7	TGTGCCAGCAGCCAGGACAGGGGGCCTTGGGAGACCCAGTACTTC	CASSQDRGPWETQYF
NA	TRBJ2-4	NA	TRBV11-1	TGTGCCAGCAGCTTGGGGACAGCGGGAAACATTCAGTACTTC	CASSLGTAGNIQYF
NA	TRBJ2-5	NA	TRBV28	TGTGCCAGCAGCCAGAGGACCCAGTACTTC	CASSQRTQYF
TRBD2	TRBJ2-7	NA	TRBV5-5	TGTGCCAGCAGCTTAGGGGCGGGAGGGGTCACCTACGAGCAGTACTTC	CASSLGAGGVTYEQYF
NA	TRBJ2-7	NA	TRBV27	TGTGCCAGCAGTTTAGCGGGCACGATCTCCTACGAGCAGTACTTC	CASSLAGTISYEQYF
TRBD1	TRBJ2-2	NA	TRBV7-3	TGTGCCAGCAGACGGGGACAGGGGGCCGGGGAGCTGTTTTTT	CASRRGQGAGELFF
NA	TRBJ2-7	NA	TRBV21-1	TGTGCCAGCAGCAGGTCCGGGACTTGGCGAGAGTGGTCCTACGAGCAGTACTTC	CASSRSGTWREWSYEQYF
TRBD1	TRBJ2-7	NA	TRBV7-3	TGTGCCAGCAGCCCCCTGGGTATAGGGGGCCTGTACTTC	CASSPLGIGGLYF
TRBD2	TRBJ2-1	NA	TRBV6-6	TGTGCCAGCAAACCTCTAGCGGGAGTAGAGCAGTTCTTC	CASKPLAGVEQFF
NA	TRBJ1-3	NA	TRBV11-2	TGTGCCAGCAGCTTAAAGGGTCAGGGGCCGAGCACCATATATTTT	CASSLKGQGPSTIYF
NA	TRBJ2-3	NA	TRBV7-2	TGTGCCAGCAGCTTATCGGCTTTCACAGATACGCAGTATTTT	CASSLSAFTDTQYF
NA	TRBJ2-3	NA	TRBV5-1	TGCGCCAGCAGCTTGGCGTCGGAATCAGATACGCAGTATTTT	CASSLASESDTQYF
TRBD1	TRBJ1-5	NA	TRBV15	TGTGCCACCAGCAGAGAGGACAGGGGGAGGAATCAGCCCCAGCATTTT	CATSREDRGRNQPQHF
TRBD1	TRBJ2-7	NA	TRBV4-2	TGTGCCAGCAGCCAATTTCCCCAGGGGGCTACATACGAGCAGTACTTC	CASSQFPQGATYEQYF
NA	TRBJ2-1	NA	TRBV10-2	TGCGCCAGCAGTATACAAGTTGAGCAGTTCTTC	CASSIQVEQFF
NA	TRBJ2-3	once	TRBV28	TGTGCCAGCAGTGGTACAGGTTCCACAGATACGCAGTATTTT	CASSGTGSTDTQYF
TRBD2	TRBJ2-7	NA	TRBV7-2	TGTGCCAGCAGCTTAGGCGGGGGGAACTACGAGCAGTACTTC	CASSLGGGNYEQYF
NA	TRBJ1-1	NA	TRBV10-3	TGTGCCATCAGTGAGAGGGGCACTGAAGCTTTCTTT	CAISERGTEAFF
NA	TRBJ2-1	NA	TRBV5-1	TGCGCCAGCAGCTTGGGAGGGAGCTCCTACAATGAGCAGTTCTTC	CASSLGGSSYNEQFF
NA	TRBJ1-3	NA	TRBV11-1	TGTGCCAGCAGCCCCGGAGGGCAGACGATCTCTGGAAACACCATATATTTT	CASSPGGQTISGNTIYF
NA	TRBJ2-7	NA	TRBV18	TGTGCCAGCTCACTAGCCGGGACCTCCTACGAGCAGTACTTC	CASSLAGTSYEQYF
NA	TRBJ2-7	few	TRBV7-6	TGTGCCAGCAGCTTAGGGAACACACTTCGGGAGCAGTACTTC	CASSLGNTLREQYF
NA	TRBJ2-7	NA	TRBV5-1	TGCGCCAGCAGAACCGGGACGGCAAACTACGAGCAGTACTTC	CASRTGTANYEQYF
TRBD2	TRBJ2-1	NA	TRBV28	TGTGCCAGCAGCCCGGGGTCAGCGGGAGGCAATGAGCAGTTCTTC	CASSPGSAGGNEQFF
TRBD1	TRBJ2-3	NA	TRBV2	TGTGCCAGCAGTCGACAGGGGCTCACAGATACGCAGTATTTT	CASSRQGLTDTQYF
NA	TRBJ1-6	few	TRBV5-1	TGCGCCAGCAGCCTCAGGGGTTATAATTCACCCCTCCACTTT	CASSLRGYNSPLHF
NA	TRBJ1-4	NA	TRBV4-1	TGCGCCAGCAGCCCCCTGGTTAATGAAAAACTGTTTTTT	CASSPLVNEKLFF
TRBD1	TRBJ2-7	NA	TRBV5-1	TGCGCCAGCAGCTGGGGACAGGGGTTTTCGGAGCAGTACTTC	CASSWGQGFSEQYF
TRBD2	TRBJ2-7	NA	TRBV7-8	TGTGCCAGCAGCTTAGCGGGAGGGGCCTACGAGCAGTACTTC	CASSLAGGAYEQYF
TRBD1	TRBJ2-1	NA	TRBV18	TGTGCCAGCTCAGGGGACAGGGGCTTCAGTGAGCAGTTCTTC	CASSGDRGFSEQFF
TRBD2	TRBJ2-2	few	TRBV28	TGTGCCAGCTTTACTAGCGGGAGCGGCGGGGAGCTGTTTTTT	CASFTSGSGGELFF
NA	TRBJ2-7	NA	TRBV21-1	TGTGCCAGCAGCCCCCCGGGACTCCCGAACGAGCAGTACTTC	CASSPPGLPNEQYF
TRBD1	TRBJ2-7	NA	TRBV11-2	TGTGCCAGCAGCTCGGACAGGGGGCTATCTTACGAGCAGTACTTC	CASSSDRGLSYEQYF
NA	TRBJ1-2	NA	TRBV28	TGTGCCAGCAGTTTAACAGTCTATGGCTACACCTTC	CASSLTVYGYTF
NA	TRBJ2-6	NA	TRBV7-9	TGTGCCAGCAGCCCCGGGGGACGGCCTTCTGGGGCCAACGTCCTGACTTTC	CASSPGGRPSGANVLTF
TRBD1	TRBJ2-7	NA	TRBV7-9	TGTGCCAGCAGCCAGGACAGGGGGCGCGCCTACGAGCAGTACTTC	CASSQDRGRAYEQYF
NA	TRBJ1-2	NA	TRBV19	TGTGCCAGTAGGCCCCGAAGGGGAATCTATGGCTACACCTTC	CASRPRRGIYGYTF
TRBD1	TRBJ1-5	NA	TRBV19	TGTGCCAGTAGGGGGGACAGGCCTAGCGGGGTTCCCCAGCATTTT	CASRGDRPSGVPQHF
NA	TRBJ2-1	NA	TRBV6-6	TGTGCCAGCAGCCTCTACAATGAGCAGTTCTTC	CASSLYNEQFF
NA	TRBJ2-7	NA	TRBV7-2	TGTGCCAGCAGCTTAGCGCCAGGGGTGGGCGAGCAGTACTTC	CASSLAPGVGEQYF